This TCR beta chain appears in the sequencing data of a study of shared clonotypes between healthy human individuals (dated by TCRdb to 2019 to 2021). Study-wide context: The cohort included a few men and two women between 18 and 49 years of age. Per donor, three plates each were used for CD4 naive and CD4 memory, two for CD8 naive, and one for CD8 memory. The study deeply sequenced blood TCR repertoires of several healthy adults to estimate repertoire size and the extent of clonotype sharing between individuals. Libraries were prepared and TCR repertoires were sequenced by different laboratories using diverse techniques, in order to increase sequencing depth and limit assay-specific biases. Leukapheresis yielded between about 0.85 and 10 billion PBMCs per donor. General study outcomes and caveats: Clonotypes shared by all four sorted-subset donors showed higher generation probabilities than non-shared clonotypes. Sampling was restricted to blood, and TCR repertoires in tissues likely differ from the TCR repertoires found in blood. Because the study included only a small number of donors, the genetic and exposure-history diversity represented was limited. When several donors were compared, the shared fraction of clonotypes was about 5% for naive CD4, 3% to 4% for naive CD8, 2% to 2.5% for memory CD4, and approximately 0.4% for memory CD8. Larger estimated clonotype richness was generally found for naive subsets than for memory subsets. Pairwise subsampling indicated that sequencing depth was expected to affect the degree of clonotype sharing among donors. Incomplete sequencing was indicated by rarefaction of sorted-subset datasets, despite the large sequencing depth.

In the case of this clone: What antigen it recognizes has not been identified. Per-nucleotide qualities are absent, and no much larger clonotype sits a single base away.

Using the deep immunoSEQ assay, TCR CDR3 regions were amplified from genomic DNA by multiplex PCR. Extracted genomic DNA from each cell subset was distributed evenly across all wells of several immunoSEQ 96-well plates, and each plate was treated as a replicate. Each replicate PCR for sorted subsets received around 210 ng genomic DNA, equal to about 29,000 T cell genomes. Purified libraries were measured with a Qubit 3.0 fluorometer, size-checked on a Bioanalyzer 2100, and measured again with the KAPA Library Quantification kit. A separate single-read 150-cycle Illumina NextSeq 550 flow cell was used to sequence each immunoSEQ 96-well plate. Under the source paper's analysis protocol: Because the immunoSEQ output included only junctional sequences and no quality scores, the filtering could not be the same as the filtering used for full-length reads. To assign V/J genes and CDR3, sequences were annotated using PyIR, a Python wrapper for IgBLAST v1.9, with IMGT germline references. Reads were removed for weak V/J assignments (E-value above 1e-6), missing CDR3, stop codons, out-of-frame junctions, or ambiguous translated residues. V3J clonotypes were defined as sequences sharing the same inferred V gene, J gene, and CDR3 amino acid sequence. To compute the percentage overlap between repertoires, the number of shared unique clonotypes was divided by the size of the smaller repertoire. Richness of each repertoire was evaluated using RTK rarefaction, the Chao1 estimator, and Recon v2.1 estimates of unobserved clonotypes. OLGA was used to compute generation probabilities for all TCRbeta clonotypes that the gDNA method yielded from a few donors. This immuneACCESS table, as held by TCRdb, lists in-frame sequences with V and J called but not all clones. Of the missing ones, under half trace to an unresolved V gene in checked studies; the others have no known cause. D and trimming were read from the DNA, whereas the V and J calls and clone size are those reported in that table. A total of millions of clones appear in this sample, 85% to 95% of them only once. The ten largest clones take up around 1.7% of the sample.

For the CD8 naive samples, CD45RO-negative cells were positively selected for CCR7, yielding a CD45RA+CCR7+ population from which TemRA cells were excluded. The donors were healthy, HIV-negative adults with no recently reported acute infections or vaccinations. Every donor was a Caucasian adult living in Nashville, Tennessee, USA. Blood was collected by leukapheresis, and PBMCs were isolated by Ficoll-Histopaque density gradient centrifugation and then cryopreserved in liquid nitrogen vapor phase. Purity and quantity of every magnetically sorted T cell population were checked by analytical flow cytometry. Genomic DNA was isolated from every sorted fraction and measured by UV absorbance on a Nanodrop 2000c. Deletion took 4 bases off V and 6 bases off J, with a span of 16 bases between the germline ends. In the germline V gene, CDR1 corresponds to LGHNA and CDR2 to YNFKEQ. From the cysteine through the phenylalanine, the CDR3 covers 15 amino acids. Left in the record is the CDR3 DNA by itself, 45 bases read in frame from the first base.

The clonotype was recovered from a man aged 18 to 35 in good health. Some clones in this sample may be carry-over from other donors' samples. The sequence joins TRBV4-2 to TRBJ2-1, and possibly TRBD1, on 5 matching bases. The sequencing input was naive CD8+ T cells from PBMCs. The sample's cell subset or site label, decoded: CD45RA+CCR7+. The DNA sequence follows: TGTGCCAGCAGCCCGGATGGGGCCCATTTCAATGAGCAGTTCTTC. This translates into CASSPDGAHFNEQFF.